This TCR beta chain was profiled in a study of identical twins listed by TCRdb under 2016. Background for the entire study: To test whether fetal clonotypes persist, this study deep-sequenced TCR alpha and beta repertoires from monozygotic twins, from unrelated adults of various ages, and from cord blood. To rule out contamination, replicate twin experiments were performed at different times with different library preparation protocols. On the study overall, not on this receptor specifically: Recombination models systematically underestimated out-of-frame TCR alpha sharing in monozygotic twins but agreed with sharing between unrelated individuals. Invariant T cells such as MAIT and iNKT could partly confound zero-insertion analyses, though diverse VJ usage argued against this for most clonotypes. Conclusions relied on cross-sectional statistical analysis, since the same donors could not be followed over many years. Out-of-frame TCR alpha sequences shared between twins showed an excess of low generation-probability sequences compared with coincidental sharing between unrelated individuals. Excess twin sharing in beta out-of-frame sequences was weaker because fewer shared sequences lowered the signal-to-noise ratio. Abundant cord blood beta clonotypes carried fewer insertions; young adult naive repertoires showed a weaker similar trend, while memory repertoires showed none.

Only healthy Caucasian donors were included. Miltenyi CD45RO+ enrichment and human naive T-cell isolation kits were used to isolate memory (CD45RO+) and naive T cells from PBMC. The library was built by means of 5' RACE. TCRdb lists the instrument as Illumina HiSeq 2000. Template switching introduced a universal primer binding site; the final cDNA contained a unique molecular identifier, enabling accurate counting of TCR cDNA molecules. First-strand cDNA for TCR alpha and beta chains was synthesized from specific primers in the conserved constant-segment region. To control for contamination, every cDNA library was double barcoded, receiving both a SMART-Mk sample barcode and Illumina barcodes. TruSeq adapter sequences along with Illumina sample barcodes were introduced in two successive PCR steps. TCR alpha and beta cDNA libraries were sequenced on the Illumina HiSeq platform with custom primers. The published analysis was carried out like this. MiGEC was used to process raw reads and extract unique molecular identifiers, and MiXCR was used to find CDR3 positions. Recombination models were inferred per individual with the repgenHMM and IGoR tools using an EM algorithm. The analysis of shared clonotypes was done with the tcR package in R, with sharing normalized by the product of cloneset sizes. To study raw recombination free of thymic and clonal selection effects, out-of-frame nonproductive sequences were analyzed. TCRdb passed the public sequencing reads through fastp at Q25 and MiXCR, retaining productive beta sequences. Each CDR3 protein gets just one entry, which takes the most common genes and DNA from the rows behind it. What appears here as the V and J calls and clone size reflects TCRdb's work, not the paper's. The sample table shows around 140,000 distinct CDR3 sequences, and roughly 3.5% are seen once. The ten largest make up around 8.1% of the sample.

The germline V gene encodes CDR1 LGHDT and CDR2 YNNKEL (reference sequence). The CDR3 holds 12 amino acids from the cysteine to the phenylalanine. Left in the record is the CDR3 DNA by itself, 36 bases read in frame from the first base. Trimming takes 3 bases off V and 10 bases off J; junction bases not matched to a gene: 5. This clonotype came up many times. The clone's antigen remains unknown. No much larger clone is present one base from it, and per-base qualities are unavailable. This receptor was identified in a man aged 18 to 30 in good health. The V and J segments used are TRBV3-1 and TRBJ2-5, and 7 junctional nucleotides match TRBD2. Sequences were obtained from memory T cells sorted from blood. According to the study, the label for this sample's cell subset or site signals: CD45RO+ enriched T cells. The CDR3 region reads CASSHGAGVQYF. At the DNA level, the sequence is TGTGCCAGCAGCCACGGGGCGGGGGTCCAGTACTTC.